The next 3 T cell receptor beta chains were all read from a single sample in a study of blood T cell repertoires in COVID-19. Data came from immunoSEQ multiplex PCR; TCRdb stores just in-frame clones and leaves some out. The sample has fewer than 150,000 clones, 75% to 90% seen once. The source material was peripheral blood. The receptors originated from a woman between 45 and 65 years old who had recovered from COVID-19.

Here the CDR3 reads CASSLEGAWGRPYEQYF. The CDR3 nucleotides are TGTGCCAGCAGCTTAGAGGGGGCGTGGGGGCGCCCCTACGAGCAGTACTTC. The chain uses TRBV11-3 and TRBJ2-7; D perhaps matches TRBD1 (6 bases). CDR1 is SGHNT and CDR2 is YENEEA in the germline V gene. The CDR3 runs to 17 residues. V was trimmed by 0 bases and J by 2 bases, leaving 17 bases between them.

This chain connects TRBV3-1 (or the pseudogene TRBV3-2) to TRBJ2-3; 10 bases match TRBD1. After removal of 4 bases from V and 5 bases from J, the junction contained 12 bases not matched to a gene. Germline V gene sequence: CDR1 LGHDT, CDR2 YNNKEL (reference sequence). This CDR3 is 17 amino acids long. The CDR3 coding sequence is TGTGCCAGCAGCCGCCGAAGCCGACAGGGGGCGGGAGATACGCAGTATTTT. Its protein is CASSRRSRQGAGDTQYF.

The rearrangement joins TRBV28 to TRBJ1-2, with D perhaps TRBD1 (6 bases). Germline values: CDR1 MDHEN, CDR2 SYDVKM. The CDR3 is 11 residues long. V dropped 6 bases and J dropped 8 bases, with 10 bases sitting between them. The chain's CDR3 is CASRGARGYTF. The CDR3 DNA follows: TGTGCCAGCAGGGGGGCACGGGGCTACACCTTC.